The present TCR beta chain was sequenced within a study of blood T cell repertoires in COVID-19. Study as a whole: Collection of acute and convalescent COVID-19 samples took place in the United States, Italy and Spain. PBMCs, B-cell-depleted T cells, or T cells were the source of the cDNA or gDNA that made up the material.

Germline lookup yields CDR1 LNHDA and CDR2 SQIVND (reference sequence). V lost 7 bases to trimming and J lost 1 base, with 16 bases between them. This CDR3 is built from 15 residues. Study processing details: Reference gene primer amplification gave nucleated cell count estimates. Profiled with immunoSEQ multiplex PCR; TCRdb holds only in-frame clones, not every one. The D gene and trimming were derived from the DNA, and the V and J assignments and clone size from that table. The data contain 450,000 to 600,000 clones, approximately 90% of them singletons. Participant ages covered roughly 18 to 89 years across around 25 US areas.

The clonotype originates from a woman younger than 30 who had recovered from COVID-19. The rearrangement joins TRBV19 to TRBJ1-1; tentatively, D is TRBD1 (6 bases). The sequenced sample consisted of PBMCs or T cells enriched from blood (not recorded which). CDR3 loop: CASTLDSRTNTEAFF. The CDR3 region has the DNA TGTGCCAGTACCTTGGACAGCAGAACGAACACTGAAGCTTTCTTT.